These 8 T cell receptor beta chains share one sample of origin, sequenced in a study of identifying expanded T cells in peripheral blood. Profiled with immunoSEQ multiplex PCR; TCRdb holds only in-frame clones, not every one. The table includes 90,000 or so clones, approximately 83% detected once. The sample comprised blood. These receptors originate from a person between 18 and 75 years old in good health.

The genes are TRBV7-2 and TRBJ1-1; 7 bases align to TRBD1. The junction had 6 bases not matched to a gene; V was cut back by 4 bases and J by 4 bases. This CDR3 is built from 14 residues. CDR1 is SGHTA and CDR2 is FQGNSA in the germline V gene. The CDR3 is CASSSYRGSTEAFF. The CDR3 DNA reads as TGTGCCAGCAGCTCTTACAGGGGAAGCACTGAAGCTTTCTTT.

This chain links TRBV5-1 with TRBJ2-1, with a weak D call TRBD2 (6 bases). CDR3 size: 14 residues. Germline V lookup: CDR1 SGHRS, CDR2 YFSETQ. Trimming cost V 9 bases and J 5 bases, with 18 bases left between them. CDR3 sequence: CATRGSNLNNEQFF. The CDR3 DNA follows: TGCGCCACACGGGGGTCTAACTTAAACAATGAGCAGTTCTTC.

This clone was observed once. One end of the junction fails to match germline, which may point to a read error. V usage is TRBV13 and J usage is TRBJ2-3, with 12 bases lining up with TRBD2. The V gene's germline CDR1 is PRHDT and CDR2 FYEKMQ (reference sequence). The CDR3 consists of 14 residues. The CDR3 nucleotides read TGTGCCAGCAGCTTAGGATGGACTAGCGGGGCGCCGGGTTTT. Translating gives CASSLGWTSGAPGF.

The chain links TRBV19 to TRBJ2-3; 10 nucleotides line up with TRBD2. Germline values: CDR1 LNHDA, CDR2 SQIVND (reference sequence). V lost 7 bases and J lost 4; bases outside the gene matches: 5. The CDR3 covers 14 residues. The CDR3 loop is CASTSGGASDTQYF. For the CDR3, the DNA is TGTGCCAGTACAAGCGGGGGGGCTTCAGATACGCAGTATTTT.

The chain joins TRBV29-1 to TRBJ2-1; 9 bases agree with TRBD2. Trimming at V came to 5 bases and at J to 4 bases, leaving 9 bases not matched to a gene. The CDR3 length is 15 residues. Germline loops: CDR1 SQVTM, CDR2 ANQGSEA. CDR3 amino acids: CSVSGGPEKYNEQFF. CDR3 DNA: TGCAGCGTTAGCGGGGGGCCTGAAAAGTACAATGAGCAGTTCTTC.

The chain employs TRBV4-3 and TRBJ1-5; D is ambiguous. CDR1 is LGHNA, CDR2 YSLEER, per germline. This CDR3 is 14 amino acids long. Trimming shortened V by 3 bases and J by 6 bases, and 12 bases separated the two germline ends. The CDR3 sequence is CASSHTLVGQPQHF. The CDR3 region has the DNA TGCGCCAGCAGCCATACCCTCGTGGGTCAGCCCCAGCATTTT.

This clone was counted a single time. V and J are TRBV11-2 and TRBJ2-7; unclear D gene. V dropped 6 bases and J dropped 3 bases, with 21 bases sitting between them. There are 16 residues in the CDR3. Germline V gives CDR1 SGHAT, CDR2 FQNNGV. CDR3 DNA sequence: TGTGCCAGCAGTTCCCCTACACAGAACATTCTCTACGAGCAGTACTTC. This encodes CASSSPTQNILYEQYF. Looking up the rest from reference TRBV11-2 and TRBJ2-7 gives the full variable domain: EAGVAQSPRYKIIEKRQSVAFWCNPISGHATLYWYQQILGQGPKLLIQFQNNGVVDDSQLPKDRFSAERLKGVDSTLKIQPAKLEDSAVYLCASSSPTQNILYEQYFGPGTRLTVT.

This clone was detected once. The rearrangement uses TRBV29-1 and TRBJ2-5; TRBD2 matches at 7 bases. The V segment lost 3 bases and the J segment 0 bases; nucleotides outside the gene matches: 10. CDR3 length: 16 residues. From germline, CDR1 is SQVTM and CDR2 ANQGSEA. The CDR3 sequence is CSVDSPSGVYQETQYF. In DNA form, the CDR3 reads TGCAGCGTTGATAGCCCCAGCGGGGTGTACCAAGAGACCCAGTACTTC.